One and the same sample provided the 5 T cell receptor beta chains below, sequenced in a study of breast tumors, draining lymph nodes, adjacent tissues. Axillary draining lymph nodes of breast cancer patients supplied the node samples. From the multiplex PCR reads, TCRdb called clonotypes with MiXCR, one entry per CDR3 protein. The sample has 85,000 to 130,000 distinct CDR3 sequences, 21% seen once. Material: axillary lymph node tissue. The receptors were sampled from a female donor with breast cancer. Some clones in this sample may be carry-over from other donors' samples.

This clonotype was observed at least ten times. The chain carries TRBV5-1 and TRBJ2-2; 8 bases match TRBD1. This CDR3 has 15 amino acids. V shed 3 bases and J 3 bases; nucleotides not matched to a gene: 4. Germline-derived CDR1 and CDR2 are SGHRS and YFSETQ. The chain's CDR3 is CASSWMTGDTGELFF. The CDR3 DNA sequence: TGCGCCAGCAGCTGGATGACAGGGGACACCGGGGAGCTGTTTTTT.

This clonotype has at least ten counts. CDR3 protein: CASSPTGQGPYEQYF. The DNA of the CDR3 is TGTGCCAGCAGTCCTACGGGACAGGGCCCCTACGAGCAGTACTTC. The chain links TRBV6-1 to TRBJ2-7, with TRBD1 matching over 9 bases. V shed 5 bases and J 2 bases; nucleotides not matched to a gene: 7. This CDR3 comprises 15 residues. Germline lookup yields CDR1 MNHNS and CDR2 SASEGT.

The chain joins TRBV19 to TRBJ1-5; tentatively, D is TRBD1 (5 bases). V was shortened by 0 bases and J by 3 bases, with 6 bases between the two germline ends. CDR1 and CDR2 from the germline V gene are LNHDA and SQIVND (reference sequence). The CDR3 spans 14 residues. The CDR3 region has the DNA TGTGCCAGTAGTATAGAGGACAACAATCAGCCCCAGCATTTT. It translates to CASSIEDNNQPQHF.

This clonotype was detected ten times or more. The chain links TRBV20-1 to TRBJ2-7, with D possibly TRBD2 on 6 matching bases. V was cut by 3 bases and J by 3 bases, with 12 bases left in between. The length of the CDR3 is 13 residues. The germline gives CDR1 DFQATT, CDR2 SNEGSKA (reference sequence). Here the CDR3 DNA reads TGCAGTGCTAGCGGAGGGGCTGACTACGAGCAGTACTTC. Amino acid sequence: CSASGGADYEQYF.

This clonotype was detected ten times or more. The chain carries TRBV20-1 and TRBJ1-5, with 7 bases matching TRBD1. The CDR3 sequence is 15 residues long. Germline CDR1 is DFQATT and CDR2 is SNEGSKA (reference sequence). Trimming cost V 7 bases and J 1 base; bases outside gene matches: 10. The CDR3 DNA sequence: TGCAGTGTTCACGACTTGACAGGGAGCAATCAGCCCCAGCATTTT. Translating it yields CSVHDLTGSNQPQHF.